One T cell receptor (beta chain) is described in this entry. The sample originates from a study of blood T cell repertoires in COVID-19. Across the whole study: In each case, the material was cDNA or gDNA derived from T cells, B-cell-depleted T cells, or PBMCs.

This CDR3 spans 19 amino acids. The method was immunoSEQ multiplex PCR; TCRdb's version includes in-frame clones alone and lacks a portion of them. The sample includes around 300,000 clones, under 90% of them seen just once. The chain carries TRBV21-1 and TRBJ1-1; TRBD1, the table's D call, was not compared with the DNA. TRBV21-1 is reported as a pseudogene. The TCR was taken from a woman aged 50 to 65 who had recovered from COVID-19. The sequenced sample consisted of peripheral blood. The CDR3 is CASSKVGTGPGNFNTEAFF. The CDR3 DNA reads as TGTGCCAGCAGCAAAGTTGGGACAGGGCCTGGTAATTTCAACACTGAAGCTTTCTTT.